One and the same sample provided the 24 T cell receptor beta chains below, sequenced in a study of T-cell reconstitution after alpha-beta-depleted transplantation in children. Their antigens are not known. Study-level results: Hyperexpanded clones declined; after one year, newly produced T cells mostly supplied diversity.

The library targeted TCRbeta and was prepared with unique molecular identifiers. TCRdb re-derived calls from the PCR reads in MiXCR, one entry per CDR3 protein. In the table there are about 290,000 distinct CDR3 sequences, 6.5% to 9% of which are singletons. The sample consisted of peripheral blood, taken 360 days after TCRalphabeta/CD19-depleted stem cell transplant. Receptors originate from a female patient aged 2-15 years who had a stem cell transplant for Fanconi anemia, so the T cells may come from the graft donor.

The sample holds a few counts of this clonotype. The V call is TRBV20-1, the J call TRBJ1-6; no reliable D call. In germline, CDR1 is DFQATT, CDR2 SNEGSKA (reference sequence). V was cut by 4 bases and J by 5 bases, with 9 bases left in between. The CDR3 loop spans 13 amino acids. CDR3 loop: CSAMIHDNSPLHF. The CDR3 DNA reads TGCAGTGCTATGATTCACGATAATTCACCCCTCCACTTT.

This clonotype was counted only a few times. The chain combines TRBV7-2 with TRBJ2-3; a weak D match, TRBD2 (5 bases). Germline V gives CDR1 SGHTA, CDR2 FQGNSA. Trimming stripped 6 bases from V and 0 bases from J, with 16 bases between. CDR3 length: 16 residues. CDR3 protein: CASRNKRTASTDTQYF. The CDR3, as DNA: TGTGCCAGCAGAAATAAGCGGACCGCTAGCACAGATACGCAGTATTTT.

This clonotype has ten or more counts. This rearrangement joins TRBV24-1 to TRBJ2-7, with D perhaps given as TRBD1 or TRBD2 (6 bases each). The CDR3 runs to 20 residues. The germline V and J ends were trimmed by 0 bases and 4 bases, with 27 bases remaining between them. CDR1 is KGHDR and CDR2 is SFDVKD in the germline V gene. The CDR3 DNA reads TGTGCCACCAGTGATTTGCATGGAGGGGGGCGTTTCTGGAAAATATACGAGCAGTACTTC. Encoded protein: CATSDLHGGGRFWKIYEQYF.

The rearrangement uses TRBV28 and TRBJ2-5; D might be TRBD1 (5 bases). This CDR3 has 13 amino acids. Trimming removed 6 bases at V and 5 bases at J, with 13 bases between. Germline-derived CDR1 and CDR2 are MDHEN and SYDVKM. The CDR3 sequence: CASSLGHYETQYF. For the CDR3, the DNA is TGTGCCAGCAGCCTGGGGCACTATGAGACCCAGTACTTC.

In this sample, this clonotype turned up many times. The chain employs TRBV4-3 and TRBJ2-2, with unresolved D. V was pared by 0 bases and J by 5 bases, with 7 bases between. Per the germline V gene, CDR1 is LGHNA and CDR2 is YSLEER. The CDR3 loop spans 14 amino acids. In nucleotides, the CDR3 is TGCGCCAGCAGCCAAGATAAGGGAACCGGGGAGCTGTTTTTT. This sequence encodes CASSQDKGTGELFF.

This clonotype was seen a handful of times. The chain is built from TRBV2 and TRBJ2-7, with D perhaps TRBD1 (6 bases). V lost 3 bases and J lost 4, with 16 bases in between. The CDR3 length is 15 residues. CDR1 and CDR2 (germline): SNHLY, FYNNEI. The CDR3: CASSEVTGLNYEQYF. CDR3 nucleotide sequence: TGTGCCAGCAGTGAGGTGACAGGATTAAATTACGAGCAGTACTTC.

This clonotype was recorded at least ten times. This chain's CDR3 is CASSSKHNEQFF. In DNA, the CDR3 is TGCGCCAGCAGCTCGAAGCACAATGAGCAGTTCTTC. The V and J genes are TRBV5-1 and TRBJ2-1, with unresolved D. CDR1 is SGHRS, CDR2 YFSETQ, per germline. This CDR3 spans 12 amino acids. Trimming removed 3 bases at V and 5 bases at J, with 6 bases between.

This clonotype was counted only a few times. This rearrangement joins TRBV5-1 to TRBJ2-5, with D perhaps TRBD2 (6 bases). V was clipped by 4 bases and J by 5 bases, with 18 bases between them. The CDR3 is 15 amino acids. CDR1 is SGHRS and CDR2 is YFSETQ in the germline V gene. CDR3 sequence: CASSELEGKRETQYF. The CDR3 DNA follows: TGCGCCAGCAGCGAGTTGGAGGGGAAGAGGGAGACCCAGTACTTC. Full variable domain (rest looked up from reference TRBV5-1 and TRBJ2-5): KAGVTQTPRYLIKTRGQQVTLSCSPISGHRSVSWYQQTPGQGLQFLFEYFSETQRNKGNFPGRFSGRQFSNSRSEMNVSTLELGDSALYLCASSELEGKRETQYFGPGTRLLVL.

This clonotype was seen more than once but under ten times. The chain links TRBV29-1 to TRBJ1-2, with a possible D match to TRBD1 (5 bases). The CDR3 has 12 residues. Trimming pared 3 bases from V and 7 bases from J, leaving 12 bases between. Germline V gene sequence: CDR1 SQVTM, CDR2 ANQGSEA. The CDR3 bases are TGCAGCGTTGACGGCAGGGCGGGTGGCTACACCTTC. It specifies CSVDGRAGGYTF.

This clonotype occurred once. This chain connects TRBV30 to TRBJ2-5, with 9 bases identical to TRBD2. Germline V gene sequence: CDR1 GTSNPN, CDR2 SVGIG (reference sequence). The CDR3 loop spans 14 amino acids. V dropped 5 bases and J dropped 6; count of bases not matched to a gene: 10. The CDR3: CAWQAGGVGKTQYF. In DNA form, the CDR3 reads TGTGCCTGGCAAGCGGGGGGCGTTGGGAAGACCCAGTACTTC.

This sequence joins TRBV7-2 and TRBJ1-4, with a possible D match to TRBD1 (6 bases). Trimming stripped 5 bases from V and 5 bases from J, with 18 bases between. Per the germline V gene, CDR1 is SGHTA and CDR2 is FQGNSA. The CDR3 is 16 residues long. CDR3 coding DNA: TGTGCCAGCAGCCAAGGGGTGGGGGCCGGAAATGAAAAACTGTTTTTT. Encoded protein: CASSQGVGAGNEKLFF.

This clonotype was detected many times. The chain has TRBV12-3 or TRBV12-4 and TRBJ1-6; 11 nucleotides align to TRBD1. This CDR3 has 20 residues. Trimming cost V 5 bases and J 0 bases; bases outside gene matches: 12. Written as DNA, the CDR3 is TGTGCCAGCAGTCCTTGGGACAGGGGGAGAATTAGCTCCTATAATTCACCCCTCCACTTT. This sequence encodes CASSPWDRGRISSYNSPLHF.

The chain is built from TRBV2 and TRBJ1-2; 7 bases agree with TRBD1. Trimming at V came to 4 bases and at J to 1 base, leaving 6 bases not matched to a gene. The germline CDR1 and CDR2 sequences are SNHLY and FYNNEI. This CDR3 has 15 residues. In DNA form, the CDR3 reads TGTGCCAGCAGTGTAGACAGGGCCCGTAACTATGGCTACACCTTC. As protein: CASSVDRARNYGYTF.

This clonotype was counted at least ten times. The rearrangement uses TRBV12-3 or TRBV12-4 and TRBJ1-1; tentatively, D is TRBD1 (5 bases). V was clipped by 5 bases and J by 6 bases, with 19 bases between them. The length of the CDR3 is 15 residues. DNA of the CDR3: TGTGCCAGCAGTGGGGCGGGTTGGTCGGGCGCTGAAGCTTTCTTT. It translates to CASSGAGWSGAEAFF.

At least ten counts were recorded for this clonotype. V gene TRBV6-4 combines with J gene TRBJ2-3; the match to TRBD1 covers 7 bases. The V segment lost 3 bases and the J segment 3 bases; nucleotides outside the gene matches: 0. CDR1 and CDR2 from the germline V gene are MRHNA and SNTAGT. The CDR3 spans 13 residues. DNA of the CDR3: TGTGCCAGCAGTGAACAGGGGACAGATACGCAGTATTTT. It yields the protein CASSEQGTDTQYF.

The sample holds a few counts of this clonotype. In DNA form, the CDR3 reads TGTGCCAGCAGTCGGGACCCTAATCAGCCCCAGCATTTT. Protein sequence: CASSRDPNQPQHF. The chain employs TRBV6-5 and TRBJ1-5; perhaps TRBD1 as D (5 bases). The CDR3 is 13 residues long. V was trimmed by 5 bases and J by 4 bases, leaving 9 bases between them. Germline V gene sequence: CDR1 MNHEY, CDR2 SVGAGI.

This clonotype was counted a few times. The CDR3 nucleotides read TGTGCCAGCAGTGAATGGGGGGGGAGCTACGAGCAGTACTTC. Translation gives CASSEWGGSYEQYF. This chain connects TRBV25-1 to TRBJ2-7; 7 nucleotides agree with TRBD2. The CDR3 contains 14 residues. The V gene's germline CDR1 is MGHDK and CDR2 SYGVNS. V was pared by 1 base and J by 3 bases, with 3 bases of the junction left unmatched.

The sample holds many counts of this clonotype. This chain uses TRBV15 with TRBJ2-7, with a tentative D call TRBD2 (5 bases). V was shortened by 3 bases and J by 5 bases, with 11 bases between the two germline ends. Germline CDR1 is LNHNV and CDR2 is YYDKDF (reference sequence). The CDR3 runs to 13 residues. For the CDR3, the DNA is TGTGCCACCAGCAGCCTGGGAGAGCACGAGCAGTACTTC. Protein sequence: CATSSLGEHEQYF.

This clonotype was picked up many times. The chain is built from TRBV20-1 and TRBJ2-7; no clear D. Trimming cost V 3 bases and J 1 base, with 7 bases left between them. Germline V CDR1 and CDR2: DFQATT, SNEGSKA (reference sequence). The CDR3 contains 12 residues. The CDR3 nucleotides read TGCAGTGCTAGTAGTGTATCCTACGAGCAGTACTTC. Translation gives CSASSVSYEQYF.

Many counts were recorded for this clonotype. This rearrangement joins TRBV9 to TRBJ2-1, with TRBD2 matching over 7 bases. V gave up 3 bases and J gave up 2 bases; unmatched junction bases: 11. The CDR3 has 17 amino acids. The germline V gene has CDR1 SGDLS and CDR2 YYNGEE. The CDR3 sequence is CASSGRWGRATYNEQFF. The CDR3 DNA reads as TGTGCCAGCAGCGGACGGTGGGGGAGGGCCACCTACAATGAGCAGTTCTTC.

The sample holds many counts of this clonotype. This chain links TRBV7-9 with TRBJ1-1, with D unresolved. This CDR3 comprises 12 residues. Germline V CDR1 and CDR2: SEHNR, FQNEAQ (reference sequence). Trimming removed 5 bases from V and 7 bases from J, with 11 bases in between. CDR3 nucleotides: TGTGCCAGCAGCAAGGGCTACCTTGAAGCTTTCTTT. Amino acid sequence: CASSKGYLEAFF. Based on the CDR3 plus reference TRBV7-9 and TRBJ1-1, the full variable domain is DTGVSQNPRHKITKRGQNVTFRCDPISEHNRLYWYRQTLGQGPEFLTYFQNEAQLEKSRLLSDRFSAERPKGSFSTLEIQRTEQGDSAMYLCASSKGYLEAFFGQGTRLTVV.

This clonotype was seen a few times. The chain recombines TRBV29-1 with TRBJ2-7; TRBD1 might be the D (6 bases). V was trimmed by 7 bases and J by 3 bases, leaving 25 bases between them. CDR3 length: 16 amino acids. Germline assignment: CDR1 SQVTM and CDR2 ANQGSEA. The CDR3 nucleotides are TGCAGCGCTGTGGGCGGTCGTGCAGGGGAAGGCTACGAGCAGTACGTC. Translating it yields CSAVGGRAGEGYEQYV.

This clonotype was counted at least ten times. The chain recombines TRBV7-6 with TRBJ2-2; the match to TRBD2 covers 8 bases. CDR3 size: 16 residues. Germline V gene data show CDR1 as SGHVS and CDR2 as FNYEAQ. With V trimmed by 2 bases and J by 2 bases, 4 bases remained unmatched. CDR3 DNA sequence: TGTGCCAGCAGCTTAAAAGCGGGGGATAACACCGGGGAGCTGTTTTTT. Residues: CASSLKAGDNTGELFF.

This clonotype was picked up many times. The chain has TRBV7-3 and TRBJ2-2, with TRBD1 as a possible D gene (6 bases). Trimming removed 4 bases from V and 1 base from J, with 7 bases in between. The CDR3 spans 14 residues. Germline V gene sequence: CDR1 SGHTA, CDR2 FQGTGA. The CDR3 DNA reads TGTGCCAGCAGCTACAGGGTGAACACCGGGGAGCTGTTTTTT. This codes for CASSYRVNTGELFF.